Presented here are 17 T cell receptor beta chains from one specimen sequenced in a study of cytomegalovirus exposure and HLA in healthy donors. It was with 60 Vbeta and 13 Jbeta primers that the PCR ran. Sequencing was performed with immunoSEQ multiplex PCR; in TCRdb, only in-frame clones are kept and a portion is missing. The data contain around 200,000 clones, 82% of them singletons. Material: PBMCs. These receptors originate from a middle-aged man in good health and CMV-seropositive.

The CDR3 loop is CASNLSGRAGEQYF. The CDR3 bases are TGTGCCAGCAACCTTAGCGGGAGGGCCGGCGAGCAGTACTTC. The chain joins TRBV27 to TRBJ2-7, with 11 bases fitting TRBD2. CDR1 and CDR2 (germline): MNHEY, SMNVEV (reference sequence). This CDR3 contains 14 residues. Trimming took 7 bases from V and 6 from J; bases not matched to a gene: 8.

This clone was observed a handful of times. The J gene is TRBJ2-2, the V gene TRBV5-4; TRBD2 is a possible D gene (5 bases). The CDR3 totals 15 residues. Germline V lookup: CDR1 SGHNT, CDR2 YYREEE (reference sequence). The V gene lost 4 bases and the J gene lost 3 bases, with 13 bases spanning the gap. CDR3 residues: CASSAPRVHTGELFF. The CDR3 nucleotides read TGTGCCAGCAGCGCTCCGAGGGTGCACACCGGGGAGCTGTTTTTT.

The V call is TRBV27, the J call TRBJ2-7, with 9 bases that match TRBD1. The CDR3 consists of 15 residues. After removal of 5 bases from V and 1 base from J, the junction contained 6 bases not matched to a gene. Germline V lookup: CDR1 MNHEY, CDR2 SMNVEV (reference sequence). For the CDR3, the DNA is TGTGCCAGCAGTACCCGGGACAGGGCTTCCTACGAGCAGTACTTC. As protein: CASSTRDRASYEQYF.

CDR3 nucleotides: TGTGCCAGCAGCTTAGTCCGTAGCGGAGCTAACTATGGCTACACCTTC. It yields the protein CASSLVRSGANYGYTF. The chain has TRBV7-9 and TRBJ1-2; D is unresolved. This CDR3 has 16 residues. Germline CDR1 reads SEHNR; CDR2 reads FQNEAQ (reference sequence). V gave up 1 base and J gave up 0 bases, with 12 bases separating them.

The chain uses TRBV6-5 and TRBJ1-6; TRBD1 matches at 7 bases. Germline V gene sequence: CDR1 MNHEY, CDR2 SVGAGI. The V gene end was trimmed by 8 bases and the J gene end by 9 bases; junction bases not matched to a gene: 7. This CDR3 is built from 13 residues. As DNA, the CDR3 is TGTGCCAGCCTGCGGGACAGTCGTTCACCCCTCCACTTT. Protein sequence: CASLRDSRSPLHF.

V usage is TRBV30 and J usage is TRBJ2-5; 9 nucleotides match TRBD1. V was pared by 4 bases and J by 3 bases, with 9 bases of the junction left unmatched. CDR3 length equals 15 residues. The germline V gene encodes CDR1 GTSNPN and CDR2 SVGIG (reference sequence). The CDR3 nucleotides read TGTGCCTGGACCGCTCAAGGGACAGGGAAAGAGACCCAGTACTTC. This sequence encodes CAWTAQGTGKETQYF.

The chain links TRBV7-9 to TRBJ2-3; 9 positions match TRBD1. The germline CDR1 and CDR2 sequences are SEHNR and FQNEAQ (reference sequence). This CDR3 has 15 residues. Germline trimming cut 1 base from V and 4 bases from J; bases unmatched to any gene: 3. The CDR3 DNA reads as TGTGCCAGCAGCTTAGGGGGGACAGGGTCAGATACGCAGTATTTT. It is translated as CASSLGGTGSDTQYF. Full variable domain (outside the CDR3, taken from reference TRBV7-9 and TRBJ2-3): DTGVSQNPRHKITKRGQNVTFRCDPISEHNRLYWYRQTLGQGPEFLTYFQNEAQLEKSRLLSDRFSAERPKGSFSTLEIQRTEQGDSAMYLCASSLGGTGSDTQYFGPGTRLTVL.

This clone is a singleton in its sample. CDR3 amino acids: CASSQLGQGAAEAFF. The CDR3 DNA is TGTGCCAGCTCACAACTGGGACAGGGGGCCGCTGAAGCTTTCTTT. V and J are TRBV18 and TRBJ1-1, with 12 bases matching TRBD1. Trimming cost V 4 bases and J 6 bases; bases outside gene matches: 6. The CDR3 loop spans 15 amino acids. Germline assignment: CDR1 KGHSH and CDR2 LQKENI.

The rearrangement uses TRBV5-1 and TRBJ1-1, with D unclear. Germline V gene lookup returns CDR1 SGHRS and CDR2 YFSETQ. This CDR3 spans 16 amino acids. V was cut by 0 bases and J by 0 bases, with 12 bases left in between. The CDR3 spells CASSLVGRGMNTEAFF. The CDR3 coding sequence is TGCGCCAGCAGCTTGGTCGGACGGGGAATGAACACTGAAGCTTTCTTT.

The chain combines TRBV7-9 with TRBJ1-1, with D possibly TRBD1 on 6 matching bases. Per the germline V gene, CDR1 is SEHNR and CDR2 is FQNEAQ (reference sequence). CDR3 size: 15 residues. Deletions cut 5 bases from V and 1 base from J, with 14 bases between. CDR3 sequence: CASSPAGAANTEAFF. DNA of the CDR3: TGTGCCAGCAGCCCGGCGGGGGCGGCGAACACTGAAGCTTTCTTT.

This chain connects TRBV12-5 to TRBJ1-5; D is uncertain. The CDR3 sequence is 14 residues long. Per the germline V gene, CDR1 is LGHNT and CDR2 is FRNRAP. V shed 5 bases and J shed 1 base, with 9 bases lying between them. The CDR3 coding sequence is TGTGCTAGTGGTGGCGGGCGGAGCAATCAGCCCCAGCATTTT. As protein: CASGGGRSNQPQHF.

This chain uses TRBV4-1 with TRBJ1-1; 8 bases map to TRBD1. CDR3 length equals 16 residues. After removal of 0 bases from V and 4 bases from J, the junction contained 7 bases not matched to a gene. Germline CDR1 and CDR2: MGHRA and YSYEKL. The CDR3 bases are TGCGCCAGCAGCCAAGATCTGGGCAGGGGGCCCACTGAAGCTTTCTTT. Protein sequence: CASSQDLGRGPTEAFF.

CDR3: CASTRDSYEQYV. The CDR3 DNA reads TGTGCCAGCACCAGGGATTCCTACGAGCAGTACGTC. The chain carries TRBV2 and TRBJ2-7; weak D call: TRBD1 (5 bases). Trimming removed 7 bases at V and 1 base at J, with 8 bases between. Germline CDR1 is SNHLY and CDR2 is FYNNEI. The CDR3 is made up of 12 amino acids.

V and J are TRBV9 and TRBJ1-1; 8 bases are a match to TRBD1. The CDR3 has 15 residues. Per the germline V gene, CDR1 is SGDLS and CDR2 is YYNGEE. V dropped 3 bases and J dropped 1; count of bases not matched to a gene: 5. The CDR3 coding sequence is TGTGCCAGCAGCGCGACAGGGGACCAGAACACTGAAGCTTTCTTT. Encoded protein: CASSATGDQNTEAFF. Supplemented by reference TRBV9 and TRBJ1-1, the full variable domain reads DSGVTQTPKHLITATGQRVTLRCSPRSGDLSVYWYQQSLDQGLQFLIQYYNGEERAKGNILERFSAQQFPDLHSELNLSSLELGDSALYFCASSATGDQNTEAFFGQGTRLTVV.

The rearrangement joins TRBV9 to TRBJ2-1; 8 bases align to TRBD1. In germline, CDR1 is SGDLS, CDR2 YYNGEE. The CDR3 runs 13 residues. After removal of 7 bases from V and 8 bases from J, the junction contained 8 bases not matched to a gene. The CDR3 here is CASSSGTGYEQFF. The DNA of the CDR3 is TGTGCCAGCTCCTCCGGGACAGGTTATGAGCAGTTCTTC.

In DNA, the CDR3 is TGCGCCAGCAGTGAGTGGGGTCGGGAAGCGGGCAATGAGCAGTTCTTC. It is translated as CASSEWGREAGNEQFF. The chain combines TRBV10-1 with TRBJ2-1; D possibly corresponds to TRBD2 (6 bases). There are 16 residues in the CDR3. V lost 1 base and J lost 6, with 16 bases in between. Germline loops: CDR1 WNHNN, CDR2 SYGVQD (reference sequence).

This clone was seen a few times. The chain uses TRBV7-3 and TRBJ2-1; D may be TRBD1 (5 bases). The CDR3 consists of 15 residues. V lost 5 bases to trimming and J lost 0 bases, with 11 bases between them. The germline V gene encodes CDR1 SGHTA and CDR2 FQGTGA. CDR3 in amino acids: CASSQGRSSYNEQFF. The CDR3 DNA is TGTGCCAGCAGCCAGGGCCGAAGCTCCTACAATGAGCAGTTCTTC.